This T cell receptor beta chain was identified during a study of persistence of HIV-infected CD4 T cells. On the study more broadly: Multiple blood draws of up to 180 mL, except a couple of donors with single leukapheresis.

Overall study findings and caveats: Antigen-responding cells were enriched for degenerate expanded CDR3beta sequences. Compared with CD3/CD28-stimulated cells, CMV- and Gag-responding cells showed lower TCRbeta richness.

Lysates of CMV-infected fibroblasts at 8 to 10 ug/mL stimulated these cells. CD40L-negative CD69-negative CD45RO-high memory CD4+ T cells were sorted as populations depleted of antigen-responding cells. Stimulated PBMCs had first been depleted of CD8+ T cells. As concerns this clone: Its antigen remains unknown.

This was the immunoSEQ version 4 assay in survey mode. TCRdb's table, derived via immunoSEQ multiplex PCR, lists solely in-frame clones and lacks some. The table lists 48,000 or so clones, about 80% of them singletons. Trimming left V 1 base short and J 3 bases short, with 4 bases between. The CDR3 is made up of 13 amino acids. Looked up from germline, CDR1 is SGHVS and CDR2 is FQNEAQ. This receptor was obtained from an adult man with HIV who was CMV-seropositive. This sample comprised CD4+ T cells sorted from PBMCs after approximately 19-hour stimulation, obtained from a patient who received antiretroviral therapy. The gene calls are TRBV7-8 and TRBJ1-5; D is ambiguous. CDR3 bases: TGTGCCAGCAGCTTAGAGCTCAATCAGCCCCAGCATTTT. It translates to CASSLELNQPQHF.